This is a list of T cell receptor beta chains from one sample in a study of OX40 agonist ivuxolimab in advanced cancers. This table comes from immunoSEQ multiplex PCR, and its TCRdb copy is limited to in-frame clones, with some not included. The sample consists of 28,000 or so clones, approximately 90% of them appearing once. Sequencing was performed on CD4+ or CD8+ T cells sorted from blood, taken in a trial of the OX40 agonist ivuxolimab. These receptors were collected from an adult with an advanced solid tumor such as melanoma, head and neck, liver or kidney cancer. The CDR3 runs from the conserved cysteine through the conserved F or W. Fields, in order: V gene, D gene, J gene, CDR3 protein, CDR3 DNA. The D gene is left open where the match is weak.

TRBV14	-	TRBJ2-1	CASSQGQGWDNEQFF	TGTGCCAGCAGCCAAGGCCAGGGCTGGGACAATGAGCAGTTCTTC
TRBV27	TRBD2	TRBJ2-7	CASSQREGASYEQYF	TGTGCCAGCAGTCAAAGGGAGGGCGCCTCCTACGAGCAGTACTTC
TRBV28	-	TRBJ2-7	CASSLFGVGQYF	TGTGCCAGCAGTTTATTTGGGGTTGGGCAGTACTTC
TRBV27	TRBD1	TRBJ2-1	CASRLGQGPYNEQFF	TGTGCCAGCAGATTGGGACAGGGACCCTACAATGAGCAGTTCTTC
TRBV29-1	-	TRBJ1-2	CSVITGERNYGYTF	TGCAGCGTGATAACAGGAGAGAGAAACTATGGCTACACCTTC
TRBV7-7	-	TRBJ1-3	CASSSDRNSGNTIYF	TGTGCTAGCAGCTCAGACCGAAACTCTGGAAACACCATATATTTT
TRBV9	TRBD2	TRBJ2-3	CASSSRLAGEGYTQYF	TGTGCCAGCAGCTCCAGACTAGCGGGAGAGGGGTATACGCAGTATTTT
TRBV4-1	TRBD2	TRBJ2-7	CASSQGREFIREQYF	TGCGCCAGCAGCCAAGGGCGGGAGTTCATAAGGGAGCAGTACTTC
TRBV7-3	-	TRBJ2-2	CASSSVGDTGELFF	TGTGCCAGCAGCTCGGTGGGGGACACCGGGGAGCTGTTTTTT
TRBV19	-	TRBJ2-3	CASRGGRADTQYF	TGTGCCAGTAGGGGGGGTCGAGCAGATACGCAGTATTTT
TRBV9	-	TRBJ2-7	CASSVEGLEGGEQYF	TGTGCCAGCAGCGTAGAGGGGCTAGAGGGGGGTGAGCAGTACTTC
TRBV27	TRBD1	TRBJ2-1	CASGTLGTGSPNEQFF	TGTGCCAGCGGGACCCTCGGGACAGGTAGCCCCAATGAGCAGTTCTTC
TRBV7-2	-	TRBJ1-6	CASSRPGRYNSPLHF	TGTGCCAGCAGCCGGCCGGGACGCTATAATTCACCCCTCCACTTT
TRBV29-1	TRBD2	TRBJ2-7	CSVEWPSGAYEQYF	TGCAGCGTTGAATGGCCTAGCGGAGCCTACGAGCAGTACTTC
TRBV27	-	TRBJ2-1	CASSLFGNEQFF	TGTGCCAGCAGTTTATTTGGGAATGAGCAGTTCTTC
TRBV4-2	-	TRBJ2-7	CASSQDLGSETYEQYF	TGTGCCAGCAGCCAAGATCTCGGTAGCGAGACCTACGAGCAGTACTTC
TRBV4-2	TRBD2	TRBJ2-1	CASSLPGLAGAGEQFF	TGTGCCAGCAGCCTACCGGGACTAGCGGGAGCCGGTGAGCAGTTCTTC
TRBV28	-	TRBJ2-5	CASSTPHRTQETQYF	TGTGCCAGCAGTACCCCCCATCGGACCCAAGAGACCCAGTACTTC
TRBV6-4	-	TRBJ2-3	CASSDSGGAGTDTQYF	TGTGCCAGCAGTGACTCAGGGGGAGCGGGCACAGATACGCAGTATTTT
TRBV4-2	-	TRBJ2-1	CASSQSGGEQFF	TGTGCCAGCAGCCAATCCGGAGGCGAGCAGTTCTTC
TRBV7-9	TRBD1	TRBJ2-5	CASSAPGTGVQETQYF	TGTGCCAGCAGCGCCCCCGGGACAGGGGTACAAGAGACCCAGTACTTC
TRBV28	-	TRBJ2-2	CASSQSGTNTGELFF	TGTGCCAGCAGTCAGTCCGGGACAAACACCGGGGAGCTGTTTTTT